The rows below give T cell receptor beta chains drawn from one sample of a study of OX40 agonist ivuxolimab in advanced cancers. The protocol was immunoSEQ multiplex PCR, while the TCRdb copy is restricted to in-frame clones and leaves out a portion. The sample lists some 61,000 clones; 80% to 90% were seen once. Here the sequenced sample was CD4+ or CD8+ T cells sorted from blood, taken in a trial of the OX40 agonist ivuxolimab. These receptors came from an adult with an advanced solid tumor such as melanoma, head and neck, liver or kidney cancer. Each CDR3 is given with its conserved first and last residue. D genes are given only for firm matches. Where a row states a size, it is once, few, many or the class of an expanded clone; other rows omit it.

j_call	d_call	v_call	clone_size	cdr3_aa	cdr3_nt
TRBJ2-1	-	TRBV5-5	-	CASSNVNEQFF	TGTGCCAGCAGCAACGTGAATGAGCAGTTCTTC
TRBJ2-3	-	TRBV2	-	CASSEQGRADTQYF	TGTGCCAGCAGTGAACAGGGAAGAGCAGATACGCAGTATTTT
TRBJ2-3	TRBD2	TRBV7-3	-	CASSLGLARTDTQYF	TGTGCCAGCAGCCTAGGACTAGCCCGCACAGATACGCAGTATTTT
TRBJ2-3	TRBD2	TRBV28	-	CASSSGTSKLLDTQYF	TGTGCCAGCAGTTCCGGGACTAGCAAACTCCTAGATACGCAGTATTTT
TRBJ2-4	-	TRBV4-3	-	CASSPRPDTGAKNIQYF	TGCGCCAGCAGCCCACGACCGGACACCGGGGCCAAAAACATTCAGTACTTC
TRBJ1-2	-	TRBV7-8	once	CASSPRGGRSNYGYTF	TGTGCCAGCAGCCCACGGGGGGGGAGATCCAACTATGGCTACACCTTC
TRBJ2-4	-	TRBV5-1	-	CASSSSSLAKNIQYF	TGCGCCAGCAGCTCTTCCAGCTTAGCCAAAAACATTCAGTACTTC
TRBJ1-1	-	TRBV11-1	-	CASSLRTDAEAFF	TGTGCCAGCAGCTTACGAACGGACGCTGAAGCTTTCTTT
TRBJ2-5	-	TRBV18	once	CASSPPQRETQYF	TGTGCCAGCTCACCACCCCAGCGGGAGACCCAGTACTTC
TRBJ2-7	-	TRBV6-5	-	CASRRWQGSYEQYF	TGTGCCAGCAGACGATGGCAGGGATCGTACGAGCAGTACTTC
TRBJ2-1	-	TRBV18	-	CASSPRDKEGNEQFF	TGTGCCAGCTCACCTCGGGACAAAGAAGGCAATGAGCAGTTCTTC
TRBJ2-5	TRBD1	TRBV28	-	CASRQQGPGETQYF	TGTGCCAGCAGACAACAGGGGCCGGGGGAGACCCAGTACTTC
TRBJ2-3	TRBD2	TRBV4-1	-	CASSPSLAGRRGTDTQYF	TGCGCCAGCAGCCCATCACTAGCGGGGAGGCGGGGCACAGATACGCAGTATTTT
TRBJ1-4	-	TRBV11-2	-	CASSLGSVNNEKLFF	TGTGCCAGCAGCTTAGGCTCCGTAAATAATGAAAAACTGTTTTTT
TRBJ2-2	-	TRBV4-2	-	CASSQVRFDTGELFF	TGTGCCAGCAGCCAAGTTCGGTTCGACACCGGGGAGCTGTTTTTT
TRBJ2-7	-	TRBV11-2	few	CASSLDRVREQYF	TGTGCCAGCAGCTTAGATCGGGTTCGCGAGCAGTACTTC
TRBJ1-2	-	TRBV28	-	CASSKQGNYGYTF	TGTGCCAGCAGTAAACAGGGCAACTATGGCTACACCTTC
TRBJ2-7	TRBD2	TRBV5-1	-	CASSLVASGRGSYEQYF	TGCGCCAGCAGCTTAGTAGCTAGCGGGAGGGGGTCCTACGAGCAGTACTTC
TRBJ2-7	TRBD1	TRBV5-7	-	CASSLGGLRGPYEQYF	TGTGCCAGCAGCTTGGGTGGTCTCAGGGGGCCCTACGAGCAGTACTTC
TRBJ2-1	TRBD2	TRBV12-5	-	CASGLYVGGSYNEQFF	TGTGCTAGTGGTTTGTATGTGGGAGGGAGCTACAATGAGCAGTTCTTC
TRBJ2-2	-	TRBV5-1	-	CASSSMGGGGGPNGELFF	TGCGCCAGCAGCTCGATGGGGGGTGGCGGAGGGCCGAACGGGGAGCTGTTTTTT
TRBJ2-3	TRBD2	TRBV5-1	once	CASRGLAGLTDTQYF	TGCGCCAGCAGGGGACTAGCGGGACTCACAGATACGCAGTATTTT
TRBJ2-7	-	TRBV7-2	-	CASSLGVWGSSYEQYF	TGTGCCAGCAGCTTAGGGGTTTGGGGCAGCTCCTACGAGCAGTACTTC
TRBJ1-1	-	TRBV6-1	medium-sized	CATYQRDTEAFF	TGTGCCACCTACCAAAGGGACACTGAAGCTTTCTTT
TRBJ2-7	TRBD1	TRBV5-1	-	CASSFRQGYSYEQYF	TGCGCCAGCAGCTTCCGACAGGGCTACTCCTACGAGCAGTACTTC
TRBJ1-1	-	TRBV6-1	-	CASSRGPGTDTEAFF	TGTGCCAGCAGTCGCGGACCAGGCACGGACACTGAAGCTTTCTTT
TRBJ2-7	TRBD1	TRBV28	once	CASSSLGQGPSYEQYF	TGTGCCAGCAGTTCCCTAGGACAGGGGCCCTCCTACGAGCAGTACTTC
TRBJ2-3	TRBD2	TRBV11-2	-	CASLLTSGYTDTQYF	TGTGCCAGCCTACTGACTAGCGGGTACACAGATACGCAGTATTTT
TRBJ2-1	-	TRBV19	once	CASSIGDQLYNEQFF	TGTGCCAGTAGTATCGGGGACCAGTTGTACAATGAGCAGTTCTTC
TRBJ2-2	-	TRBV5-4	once	CASGDTGELFF	TGTGCCAGCGGGGACACCGGGGAGCTGTTTTTT
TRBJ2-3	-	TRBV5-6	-	CASSLPPRELTDTQYF	TGTGCCAGCAGCTTGCCCCCTAGAGAGCTCACAGATACGCAGTATTTT
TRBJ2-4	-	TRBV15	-	CATSPLGREGNIQYF	TGTGCCACCAGCCCTCTTGGCAGGGAAGGTAACATTCAGTACTTC
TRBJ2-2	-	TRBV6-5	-	CASSLAGSYGELFF	TGTGCCAGCAGTTTGGCAGGGTCTTACGGGGAGCTGTTTTTT
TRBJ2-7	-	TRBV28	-	CASSETGKGGYEQYF	TGTGCCAGCAGTGAAACAGGAAAAGGGGGCTACGAGCAGTACTTC
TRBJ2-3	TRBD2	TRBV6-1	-	CASSERGSGRADTQYF	TGTGCCAGCAGTGAACGGGGTAGCGGGAGAGCCGATACGCAGTATTTT
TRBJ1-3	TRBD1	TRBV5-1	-	CASSASDRGRDTIYF	TGCGCCAGCAGCGCCTCAGACAGGGGACGCGACACCATATATTTT
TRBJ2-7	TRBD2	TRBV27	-	CASSLLQGPSGRAREQYF	TGTGCCAGCAGTTTATTACAGGGGCCTAGCGGGAGGGCCCGCGAGCAGTACTTC
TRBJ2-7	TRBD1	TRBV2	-	CASSTGGYEQYF	TGTGCCAGCAGTACAGGGGGGTACGAGCAGTACTTC
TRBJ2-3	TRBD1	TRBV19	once	CASSIGRDRADLRSQYF	TGTGCCAGTAGTATAGGAAGGGACAGGGCCGACCTCCGATCGCAGTATTTT
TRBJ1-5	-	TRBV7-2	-	CASSVTTNNQPQHF	TGTGCCAGCAGCGTAACAACGAACAATCAGCCCCAGCATTTT
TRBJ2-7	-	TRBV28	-	CASTFRVFLEVWLVDVSF	TGTGCCAGCACTTTCCGGGTGTTCCTCGAGGTGTGGTTAGTGGACGTCAGCTTC